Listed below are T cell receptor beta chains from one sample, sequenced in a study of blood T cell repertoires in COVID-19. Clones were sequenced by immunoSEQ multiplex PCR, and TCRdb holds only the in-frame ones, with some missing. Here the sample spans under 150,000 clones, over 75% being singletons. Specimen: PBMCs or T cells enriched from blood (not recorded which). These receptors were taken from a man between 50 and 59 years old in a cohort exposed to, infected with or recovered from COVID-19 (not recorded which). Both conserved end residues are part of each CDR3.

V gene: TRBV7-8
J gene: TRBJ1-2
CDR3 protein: CASSLGDRVSGGYTF

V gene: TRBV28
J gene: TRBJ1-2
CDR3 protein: CASRGRYGYTF

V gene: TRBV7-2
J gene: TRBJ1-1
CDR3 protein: CASRLDRGVWTEAFF

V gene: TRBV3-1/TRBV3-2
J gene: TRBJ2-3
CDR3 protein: CASSRLNGRGTDTQYF

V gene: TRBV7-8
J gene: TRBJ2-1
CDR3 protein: CASSRLGLAANEQFF

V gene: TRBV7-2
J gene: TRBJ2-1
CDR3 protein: CASSLVGGPGNEQFF

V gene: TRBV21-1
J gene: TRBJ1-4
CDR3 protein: CASSKGPGINEKLFF

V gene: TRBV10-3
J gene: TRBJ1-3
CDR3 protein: CAISEHDPGSGNTIYF

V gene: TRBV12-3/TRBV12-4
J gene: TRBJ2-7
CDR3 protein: CASRPGTAYEQYF

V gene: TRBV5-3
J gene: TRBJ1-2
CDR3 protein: CARSTGQGANGYTF

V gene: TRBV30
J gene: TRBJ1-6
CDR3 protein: CAGGALGPSLGGLHF

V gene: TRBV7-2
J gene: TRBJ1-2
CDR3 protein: CASSPREVGYGYTF

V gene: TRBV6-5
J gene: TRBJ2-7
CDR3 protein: CASSLLAGVYEQYF

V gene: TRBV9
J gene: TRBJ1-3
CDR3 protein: CASSPEVGSISGNTIYF

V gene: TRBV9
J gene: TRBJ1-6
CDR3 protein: CASSVGAKNSPLHF

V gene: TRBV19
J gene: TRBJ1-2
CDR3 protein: CASREEGEYGYTF